The 32 T cell receptor beta chains below were found in one sample sequenced in a study of blood T cell repertoires in COVID-19 (dated by TCRdb to the early 2020s). The method behind the library was the immunoSEQ multiplex PCR assay. The source is immuneACCESS, and TCRdb retained only in-frame sequences with V and J called. Part of the clones is not carried over; for the studies checked, unresolved V genes explain less than half of this, and the remainder is unexplained. The sample table records around 110,000 clones; 80% to 85% of these occur just once. The top ten clones comprise approximately 4.1% of the sample. The sample was peripheral blood. These receptors were collected from a human donor in a cohort sampled during active COVID-19.

The chain is built from TRBV9 and TRBJ1-1, with D unresolved. CDR3 length: 13 residues. The V gene's germline CDR1 is SGDLS and CDR2 YYNGEE. The V gene lost 0 bases and the J gene lost 5 bases, with 8 bases spanning the gap. The CDR3 loop reads CASSVAWRTEAFF. In DNA form, the CDR3 reads TGTGCCAGCAGCGTAGCTTGGCGGACTGAAGCTTTCTTT.

CDR3 coding DNA: TGTGCCAGCAGCTCCCTACCCGGGGGCTACACCTTC. Translated, it gives CASSSLPGGYTF. The gene calls are TRBV6-5 and TRBJ1-2; D gene ambiguous. This CDR3 has 12 residues. Germline CDR1 and CDR2: MNHEY and SVGAGI. With 6 bases removed from V and 8 bases from J, the gap between germline ends came to 13 bases.

This clone was seen a single time. The rearrangement joins TRBV5-4 to TRBJ2-1; TRBD2 agrees at 8 bases. Germline loops: CDR1 SGHNT, CDR2 YYREEE (reference sequence). Trimming removed 4 bases from V and 7 bases from J; junction bases left unmatched: 19. The CDR3 sequence is 18 residues long. CDR3 amino acids: CASSQAGRVGGSGNEQFF. As DNA, the CDR3 is TGTGCCAGCAGCCAAGCCGGGAGGGTTGGGGGATCTGGGAATGAGCAGTTCTTC. The variable domain in full, completed from reference TRBV5-4 and TRBJ2-1, reads ETGVTQSPTHLIKTRGQQVTLRCSSQSGHNTVSWYQQALGQGPQFIFQYYREEENGRGNFPPRFSGLQFPNYSSELNVNALELDDSALYLCASSQAGRVGGSGNEQFFGPGTRLTVL.

In nucleotides, the CDR3 is TGTGCCAGTAGTATGGCCAGGGGGACTGAAGCTTTCTTT. Its translation: CASSMARGTEAFF. The rearrangement joins TRBV19 to TRBJ1-1, with 7 bases identical to TRBD1. This CDR3 is 13 amino acids long. V shed 3 bases and J 5 bases; nucleotides not matched to a gene: 3. Germline CDR1 LNHDA, CDR2 SQIVND (reference sequence).

This chain joins TRBV21-1 and TRBJ1-1; the table assigns TRBD1, which was not confirmed against the DNA. TRBV21-1 is a pseudogene locus. The CDR3 covers 14 residues. CDR3 amino acids: CASSKGQMNTEAFF. In DNA, the CDR3 is TGTGCCAGCAGCAAGGGGCAGATGAACACTGAAGCTTTCTTT.

This chain joins TRBV10-3 and TRBJ1-2, with unresolved D. Germline V gene sequence: CDR1 ENHRY, CDR2 SYGVKD. CDR3 length equals 13 residues. V lost 5 bases to trimming and J lost 5 bases, with 12 bases between them. The CDR3 loop reads CAISTPERYGYTF. The CDR3 coding sequence is TGTGCCATCAGTACTCCGGAGAGGTATGGCTACACCTTC.

The gene calls are TRBV11-2 and TRBJ1-1; 7 positions agree with TRBD1. There are 17 residues in the CDR3. CDR1 and CDR2 from the germline V gene are SGHAT and FQNNGV. V lost 4 bases, J lost 1 base, and 12 bases stayed unmatched. CDR3 nucleotide sequence: TGTGCCAGCAGCTCCCTAACTGGGCAGGGGGGGAACACTGAAGCTTTCTTT. This encodes CASSSLTGQGGNTEAFF. Combining the CDR3 with reference TRBV11-2 and TRBJ1-1 gives the whole variable domain EAGVAQSPRYKIIEKRQSVAFWCNPISGHATLYWYQQILGQGPKLLIQFQNNGVVDDSQLPKDRFSAERLKGVDSTLKIQPAKLEDSAVYLCASSSLTGQGGNTEAFFGQGTRLTVV.

The V call is TRBV10-3, the J call TRBJ1-1; a weak D match, TRBD1 (5 bases). Trimming took 11 bases from V and 6 from J, leaving 13 bases between them. CDR3 length: 11 residues. The V gene's germline CDR1 is ENHRY and CDR2 SYGVKD. CDR3 bases: TGTGCCGTGGGGGGGGACCCTGAAGCTTTCTTT. It specifies CAVGGDPEAFF.

The rearrangement joins TRBV6-5 to TRBJ1-2; D may be TRBD1 (5 bases). V shed 8 bases and J shed 6 bases, with 13 bases lying between them. CDR3 size: 12 residues. Germline loops: CDR1 MNHEY, CDR2 SVGAGI. CDR3 in amino acids: CASLSAGDGYTF. For the CDR3, the DNA is TGTGCCAGCCTTTCGGCGGGGGATGGCTACACCTTC.

This sequence joins TRBV10-3 and TRBJ2-5; TRBD2 matches at 9 bases. Germline assignment: CDR1 ENHRY and CDR2 SYGVKD. J lost 1 base, V lost 10 bases, and 10 bases had no gene match. This CDR3 is built from 15 residues. CDR3 bases: TGTGCCAGCCAGAAGACTAGCGGAGGCCAAGAGACCCAGTACTTC. Translating it yields CASQKTSGGQETQYF.

The chain carries TRBV7-9 and TRBJ2-2, with 12 nucleotides matching TRBD2. V lost 5 bases and J lost 7; bases outside the gene matches: 8. Germline CDR1 is SEHNR and CDR2 is FQNEAQ (reference sequence). There are 16 residues in the CDR3. Written as DNA, the CDR3 is TGTGCCAGCAGCCCTGGACTAGCGGGATGGGACGGGGAGCTGTTTTTT. This translates into CASSPGLAGWDGELFF.

The J gene is TRBJ2-2, the V gene TRBV5-1; the match to TRBD2 covers 15 bases. The V gene's germline CDR1 is SGHRS and CDR2 YFSETQ. V lost 4 bases and J lost 3; bases outside the gene matches: 10. This CDR3 spans 19 amino acids. The CDR3 region has the DNA TGCGCCAGCAGCGAGGGACTAGCGGGAGGCGCGATAGACACCGGGGAGCTGTTTTTT. Its protein is CASSEGLAGGAIDTGELFF.

The chain carries TRBV10-3 and TRBJ2-1; 7 bases fit TRBD1. The germline gives CDR1 ENHRY, CDR2 SYGVKD. The CDR3 is 15 amino acids. J gave up 7 bases and V 6 bases, and 12 bases lay outside the gene matches. CDR3 in amino acids: CAISLVGGQGNEQFF. CDR3 bases: TGTGCCATCAGCCTGGTAGGGGGCCAGGGGAATGAGCAGTTCTTC.

The CDR3 bases are TGTGCCAGCAGTTTATCTTTGCCAGGGGAGAACACTGAAGCTTTCTTT. Translated: CASSLSLPGENTEAFF. The chain combines TRBV27 with TRBJ1-1; TRBD1 might be the D (6 bases). CDR1 and CDR2 from the germline V gene are MNHEY and SMNVEV (reference sequence). Trimming removed 0 bases at V and 1 base at J, with 12 bases between. This CDR3 has 16 amino acids.

The chain is built from TRBV5-6 and TRBJ1-2, with 7 bases fitting TRBD1. J gave up 8 bases and V 1 base, and 2 bases lay outside the gene matches. CDR1 is SGHDT and CDR2 is YYEEEE in the germline V gene. The CDR3 covers 12 residues. The CDR3 sequence: CASSLTGAGYTF. The CDR3 coding sequence is TGTGCCAGCAGCTTGACAGGGGCCGGCTACACCTTC. Based on the CDR3 plus reference TRBV5-6 and TRBJ1-2, the full variable domain is DAGVTQSPTHLIKTRGQQVTLRCSPKSGHDTVSWYQQALGQGPQFIFQYYEEEERQRGNFPDRFSGHQFPNYSSELNVNALLLGDSALYLCASSLTGAGYTFGSGTRLTVV.

This clone was detected only a few times. The chain links TRBV11-2 to TRBJ2-7; 7 bases map to TRBD1. Germline values: CDR1 SGHAT, CDR2 FQNNGV. The CDR3 extends over 13 amino acids. V dropped 3 bases and J dropped 2; count of bases not matched to a gene: 1. The CDR3 DNA reads TGTGCCAGCAGCTTCGGACAGGCCTACGAGCAGTACTTC. As protein: CASSFGQAYEQYF.

This chain joins TRBV5-1 and TRBJ1-5; a possible D gene is TRBD1 (6 bases). Germline V gene sequence: CDR1 SGHRS, CDR2 YFSETQ. Trimming removed 3 bases at V and 4 bases at J, with 8 bases between. This CDR3 is built from 13 residues. The CDR3 DNA follows: TGCGCCAGCAGCTATGGACAGAATCAGCCCCAGCATTTT. This codes for CASSYGQNQPQHF.

The chain's CDR3 is CATSDPMTGTTSPLHF. In nucleotides, the CDR3 is TGTGCCACCAGTGATCCCATGACAGGTACTACTTCACCCCTCCACTTT. The genes are TRBV24-1 and TRBJ1-6, with a weak D call TRBD1 (6 bases). The V gene lost 3 bases and the J gene lost 9 bases, with 17 bases spanning the gap. The CDR3 length is 16 residues. Germline CDR1 KGHDR, CDR2 SFDVKD.

The rearrangement joins TRBV19 to TRBJ1-4; 8 bases match TRBD1. Unmatched junction bases numbered 13, after V lost 9 bases and J lost 4 bases. CDR3 length: 16 residues. Germline values: CDR1 LNHDA, CDR2 SQIVND (reference sequence). The CDR3 region is CASTGQTGEFNEKLFF. For the CDR3, the DNA is TGTGCCAGCACCGGCCAGACAGGGGAATTTAATGAAAAACTGTTTTTT.

CDR3 coding DNA: TGTGCGCCTAAAGGTACAGGGAGGGGAGAGGAGACCCAGTACTTC. Translated: CAPKGTGRGEETQYF. The J gene is TRBJ2-5, the V gene TRBV27; D might be TRBD2 (7 bases). Germline CDR1 is MNHEY and CDR2 is SMNVEV (reference sequence). The CDR3 is made up of 15 amino acids.

This clone was detected once. The chain is built from TRBV29-1 and TRBJ2-7, with TRBD2 identical over 9 bases. The germline gives CDR1 SQVTM, CDR2 ANQGSEA. J was trimmed by 0 bases and V by 6 bases; bases with no gene match: 3. This CDR3 is built from 13 residues. CDR3 sequence: CSVWTSDSYEQYF. In DNA form, the CDR3 reads TGCAGCGTCTGGACTAGCGACTCCTACGAGCAGTACTTC.

This clone was observed a few times. The V gene is TRBV2, the J gene TRBJ1-5, with TRBD1 matching over 9 bases. Germline loops: CDR1 SNHLY, CDR2 FYNNEI. This CDR3 has 15 residues. V gave up 6 bases and J gave up 3 bases; unmatched junction bases: 6. CDR3 sequence: CASSVQGANNQPQHF. Written as DNA, the CDR3 is TGTGCCAGCAGCGTACAGGGGGCTAACAATCAGCCCCAGCATTTT.

The V call is TRBV7-9, the J call TRBJ2-7; 7 bases are a match to TRBD1. V dropped 5 bases and J dropped 5; count of bases not matched to a gene: 15. This CDR3 comprises 16 residues. From germline, CDR1 is SEHNR and CDR2 FQNEAQ (reference sequence). The CDR3 DNA reads TGTGCCAGCAGCCTGGGAGACGGACAGGCGAGAGACGAGCAGTACTTC. Protein: CASSLGDGQARDEQYF.

The genes are TRBV27 and TRBJ1-5; D gene unclear. Germline CDR1 MNHEY, CDR2 SMNVEV (reference sequence). Trimming removed 3 bases from V and 5 bases from J, with 8 bases in between. The CDR3 spans 13 residues. CDR3 sequence: CASSFSGHQPQHF. Written as DNA, the CDR3 is TGTGCCAGCAGTTTCAGCGGCCATCAGCCCCAGCATTTT.

J is TRBJ1-4 and V is TRBV3-1 (or the pseudogene TRBV3-2), with D possibly being TRBD1 (5 bases). V was pared by 4 bases and J by 3 bases, with 6 bases between. Germline loops: CDR1 LGHDT, CDR2 YNNKEL (reference sequence). This CDR3 has 13 residues. CDR3 in amino acids: CASSPGSNEKLFF. CDR3 nucleotides: TGTGCCAGCAGCCCAGGGTCTAATGAAAAACTGTTTTTT.

The V call is TRBV4-3, the J call TRBJ1-4; D is possibly TRBD1 (5 bases). The CDR3 totals 15 residues. Trimming pared 0 bases from V and 8 bases from J, leaving 13 bases between. Per the germline V gene, CDR1 is LGHNA and CDR2 is YSLEER. The CDR3 sequence is CASSQDRWGQEKLFF. The DNA of the CDR3 is TGCGCCAGCAGCCAAGATAGGTGGGGCCAGGAAAAACTGTTTTTT.

The chain links TRBV4-1 to TRBJ2-2, with D possibly being TRBD1 (6 bases). The germline gives CDR1 MGHRA, CDR2 YSYEKL. V gave up 4 bases and J gave up 4 bases, with 16 bases separating them. This CDR3 has 16 amino acids. CDR3 protein: CASSPRTVSATGELFF. CDR3 in DNA: TGCGCCAGCAGCCCCCGGACAGTCTCGGCCACCGGGGAGCTGTTTTTT.

The chain recombines TRBV7-3 with TRBJ2-1; TRBD2 agrees at 8 bases. CDR3 size: 16 residues. The V gene's germline CDR1 is SGHTA and CDR2 FQGTGA. V lost 3 bases and J lost 2; bases outside the gene matches: 6. CDR3 in amino acids: CASSLEAAGAYNEQFF. The CDR3 DNA follows: TGTGCCAGCAGCTTGGAGGCAGCGGGAGCCTACAATGAGCAGTTCTTC.

The table lists this clone with a count of one. This chain connects TRBV30 to TRBJ1-2, with D tentatively TRBD1 (6 bases). CDR1 and CDR2 from the germline V gene are GTSNPN and SVGIG (reference sequence). V lost 1 base to trimming and J lost 1 base, with 13 bases between them. This CDR3 spans 15 amino acids. The CDR3 DNA is TGTGCCTGGAGTGCGGGGGGGCTAATTAACTATGGCTACACCTTC. It is translated as CAWSAGGLINYGYTF.

This clone was counted once. CDR3 sequence: CASSLALAGVREQYF. The CDR3 DNA reads as TGCGCCAGCAGCTTGGCCCTGGCGGGAGTACGTGAGCAGTACTTC. V gene TRBV5-1 combines with J gene TRBJ2-7; the match to TRBD2 covers 7 bases. The trim removed 0 bases at V and 7 bases at J, leaving 10 bases unmatched. Germline V gives CDR1 SGHRS, CDR2 YFSETQ. The CDR3 extends over 15 amino acids.

The rearrangement joins TRBV12-3 or TRBV12-4 to TRBJ2-7, with 8 positions matching TRBD2. The V and J ends lost 1 base and 5 bases, in that order; junction bases with no gene match: 1. There are 13 residues in the CDR3. CDR3 nucleotide sequence: TGTGCCAGCAGTTTAGGACTAGCGAACGAGCAGTACGTC. Its protein is CASSLGLANEQYV.

In nucleotides, the CDR3 is TGTGCCAGCAGCTTAACACCCGGTGCAGGGACAGATACGCAGTATTTT. It encodes CASSLTPGAGTDTQYF. The gene calls are TRBV7-3 and TRBJ2-3, with a weak D call TRBD1 (5 bases). Germline V CDR1 and CDR2: SGHTA, FQGTGA. CDR3 length: 16 residues. Trimming removed 0 bases at V and 3 bases at J, with 13 bases between. Full variable domain (remainder filled in from reference TRBV7-3 and TRBJ2-3): GAGVSQTPSNKVTEKGKYVELRCDPISGHTALYWYRQSLGQGPEFLIYFQGTGAADDSGLPNDRFFAVRPEGSVSTLKIQRTERGDSAVYLCASSLTPGAGTDTQYFGPGTRLTVL.